This T cell receptor (beta chain) is from a study of blood T cells in healthy people across ages. This clonotype was counted only a few times. Per the germline V gene, CDR1 is SGHVS and CDR2 is FQNEAQ. This CDR3 is 13 amino acids long. PCR was performed a second time for roughly 6 to 12 cycles using a sample-barcoded 5' primer and a J-beta primer mix. Through a template-switch adaptor with 12 random nucleotides, each cDNA molecule received a tag. TCRdb called the 5' RACE reads again in MiXCR, with one record for every CDR3 protein. This sample has roughly 680,000 distinct CDR3 sequences; 21% occur once, and the top ten carry roughly 3.6%.

This receptor was obtained from a man aged 70 or older in good health. The chain links TRBV7-8 to TRBJ2-5; D uncertain. Near its end, the DNA agrees better with TRBJ2-1, so the J call may be wrong. The specimen was blood. CDR3 region: CASSLVSRYEQFF. CDR3 DNA: TGTGCCAGCAGCTTAGTCAGCCGATATGAGCAGTTCTTC.